This is a list of T cell receptor beta chains from one sample in a study of shared clonotypes between healthy human individuals. The data were produced by immunoSEQ multiplex PCR, yet TCRdb's version contains in-frame clones alone and is incomplete. The sample comprises about 460,000 clones, roughly three quarters of which are singletons, and more than 10% rests with the top ten. Sequencing was performed on PBMCs. These receptors were obtained from a woman in her thirties or forties in good health. Some clones in this sample may be carry-over from other donors' samples. Both conserved end residues are part of each CDR3. D genes are given only for firm matches. Clone size is shown for a subset of rows, as once, few, many or a class of expanded clone.

d_gene	v_gene	abundance	j_gene	CDR3aa	CDR3nt
TRBD1	TRBV4-2	-	TRBJ2-7	CASSRTGTVAYEQYF	TGTGCCAGCAGCCGAACCGGGACAGTAGCCTACGAGCAGTACTTC
-	TRBV5-1	-	TRBJ2-3	CASSLDWGRTDTQYF	TGCGCCAGCAGCTTGGACTGGGGGAGGACAGATACGCAGTATTTT
TRBD2	TRBV6-1	-	TRBJ2-7	CASAGLAGPYEQYF	TGTGCCAGCGCAGGACTAGCGGGCCCCTACGAGCAGTACTTC
-	TRBV18	-	TRBJ2-5	CASSRVVWETQYF	TGTGCCAGCTCACGTGTGGTTTGGGAGACCCAGTACTTC
-	TRBV19	-	TRBJ2-1	CASSIWSNEQFF	TGTGCCAGTAGTATATGGTCCAATGAGCAGTTCTTC
TRBD1	TRBV11-2	-	TRBJ2-7	CASSSRQGPYEQYF	TGTGCCAGCAGCTCGAGACAGGGCCCCTACGAGCAGTACTTC
-	TRBV4-1	-	TRBJ1-2	CASSRVGVGYGYTF	TGCGCCAGCAGCCGCGTTGGGGTGGGCTATGGCTACACCTTC
TRBD1	TRBV28	-	TRBJ1-5	CASIDRGGSNQPQHF	TGTGCCAGCATCGACAGGGGGGGTAGCAATCAGCCCCAGCATTTT
-	TRBV5-4	once	TRBJ1-1	CASSLEFVGEAFF	TGTGCCAGCAGCTTAGAATTCGTGGGTGAAGCTTTCTTT
-	TRBV6-5	once	TRBJ1-5	CASRRRSNQPQHF	TGTGCCAGCAGACGGCGGTCCAATCAGCCCCAGCATTTT
TRBD2	TRBV30	-	TRBJ2-4	CAWSYPGLAELAKNIQYF	TGTGCCTGGAGTTATCCGGGACTAGCGGAACTAGCCAAAAACATTCAGTACTTC
-	TRBV27	-	TRBJ2-1	CASSLYVGLKQFF	TGTGCCAGCAGTTTATATGTGGGACTTAAGCAGTTCTTC
-	TRBV5-1	once	TRBJ2-7	CASSREGEAYEQYF	TGCGCCAGCAGCCGTGAAGGTGAGGCCTACGAGCAGTACTTC
-	TRBV18	-	TRBJ2-6	CASSPFHTSGANVLTF	TGTGCCAGCTCACCCTTTCACACGTCTGGGGCCAACGTCCTGACTTTC
TRBD2	TRBV5-1	-	TRBJ2-1	CASSFMGTSGSLLSNEQFF	TGCGCCAGCAGCTTTATGGGGACTAGCGGGAGTCTTCTCAGCAATGAGCAGTTCTTC
TRBD2	TRBV11-2	-	TRBJ2-1	CASSSKGLVSHEQFF	TGTGCCAGCAGCTCGAAGGGACTAGTCAGCCATGAGCAGTTCTTC
-	TRBV7-2	-	TRBJ2-5	CASSIQGSQETQYF	TGTGCCAGCAGCATACAGGGTTCCCAAGAGACCCAGTACTTC